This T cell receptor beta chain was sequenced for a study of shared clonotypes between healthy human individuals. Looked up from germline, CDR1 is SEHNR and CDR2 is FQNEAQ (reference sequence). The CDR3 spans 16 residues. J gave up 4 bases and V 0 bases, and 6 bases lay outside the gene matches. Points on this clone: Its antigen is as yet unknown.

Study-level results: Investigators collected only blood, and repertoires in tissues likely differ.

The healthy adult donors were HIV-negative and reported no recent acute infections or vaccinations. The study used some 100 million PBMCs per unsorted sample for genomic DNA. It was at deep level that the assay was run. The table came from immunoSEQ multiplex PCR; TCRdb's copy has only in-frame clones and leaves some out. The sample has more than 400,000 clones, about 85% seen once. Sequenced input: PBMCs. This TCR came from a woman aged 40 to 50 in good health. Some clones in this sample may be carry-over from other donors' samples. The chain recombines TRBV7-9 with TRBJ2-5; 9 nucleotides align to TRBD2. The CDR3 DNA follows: TGTGCCAGCAGCTTAGCGTTAGCGGGAGTGGTAGAGACCCAGTACTTC. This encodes CASSLALAGVVETQYF.